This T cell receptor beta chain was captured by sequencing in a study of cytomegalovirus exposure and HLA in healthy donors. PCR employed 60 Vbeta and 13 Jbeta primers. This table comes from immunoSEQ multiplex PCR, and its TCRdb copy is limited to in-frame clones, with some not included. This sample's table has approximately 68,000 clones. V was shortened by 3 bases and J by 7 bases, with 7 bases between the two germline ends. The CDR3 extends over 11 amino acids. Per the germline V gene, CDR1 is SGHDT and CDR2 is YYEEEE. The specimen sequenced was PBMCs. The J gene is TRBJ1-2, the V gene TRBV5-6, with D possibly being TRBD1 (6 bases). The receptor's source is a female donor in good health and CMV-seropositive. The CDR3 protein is CASSYRVGYTF. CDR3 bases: TGTGCCAGCAGCTACAGGGTTGGCTACACCTTC. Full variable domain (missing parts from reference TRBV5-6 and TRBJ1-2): DAGVTQSPTHLIKTRGQQVTLRCSPKSGHDTVSWYQQALGQGPQFIFQYYEEEERQRGNFPDRFSGHQFPNYSSELNVNALLLGDSALYLCASSYRVGYTFGSGTRLTVV.